These T cell receptor beta chains were read from a single sample in a study of PD-1 blockade in classical Hodgkin lymphoma. TCRdb's table, derived via immunoSEQ multiplex PCR, lists solely in-frame clones and lacks some. The table records about 41,000 clones, approximately 80% of them present only once. Specimen: peripheral blood mononuclear cells (PBMCs), collected at baseline. The source of these receptors is a human donor with classical Hodgkin lymphoma. The CDR3 runs from the conserved cysteine through the conserved F or W. A D gene is named only where the DNA matches it firmly. Clone sizes are given selectively: once, few, many, or a class where the clone is expanded.

cdr3_nt: TGTGCCAGTAGGGGGCCCGGAAACACCATATATTTT; cdr3_aa: CASRGPGNTIYF; j_call: TRBJ1-3; v_call: TRBV6-5; d_call: TRBD1; clone_size: NA
cdr3_nt: TGTGCCAGCAGTGCGGGTCCGGGACAGAGCACAGATACGCAGTATTTT; cdr3_aa: CASSAGPGQSTDTQYF; j_call: TRBJ2-3; v_call: TRBV6-4; d_call: TRBD1; clone_size: NA
cdr3_nt: TGTGCCACCAGCATCGAGAGGGCCCGGGGGAGAACTGAAGCTTTCTTT; cdr3_aa: CATSIERARGRTEAFF; j_call: TRBJ1-1; v_call: TRBV15; d_call: NA; clone_size: NA
cdr3_nt: TGTGCCAGCAGACAGCTGAACACTGAAGCTTTCTTT; cdr3_aa: CASRQLNTEAFF; j_call: TRBJ1-1; v_call: TRBV2; d_call: NA; clone_size: once
cdr3_nt: TGTGCCAGCAGCTTAGGCCTAGCTCATAGGAGGGATGAGCAGTTCTTC; cdr3_aa: CASSLGLAHRRDEQFF; j_call: TRBJ2-1; v_call: TRBV7-8; d_call: NA; clone_size: NA
cdr3_nt: TGTGCCAGCAGCTCTGCTGAGGAGCTGTTTTTT; cdr3_aa: CASSSAEELFF; j_call: TRBJ2-2; v_call: TRBV11-2; d_call: NA; clone_size: few
cdr3_nt: TGTGCCAGCAGCCAAGCAACAGGGGGTTTCTACGAGCAGTACTTC; cdr3_aa: CASSQATGGFYEQYF; j_call: TRBJ2-7; v_call: TRBV4-2; d_call: TRBD1; clone_size: few
cdr3_nt: TGTGCCAGTAGTTCAGGGCTCTACGGCAATCAGCCCCAGCATTTT; cdr3_aa: CASSSGLYGNQPQHF; j_call: TRBJ1-5; v_call: TRBV19; d_call: NA; clone_size: few
cdr3_nt: TGTGCCAGCAGCCAAGATTACCCCAAGGCAATTCAGGCTGAAGCTTTCTTT; cdr3_aa: CASSQDYPKAIQAEAFF; j_call: TRBJ1-1; v_call: TRBV5-4; d_call: NA; clone_size: NA
cdr3_nt: TGTGCTAGTGGTTTGGGCGCGGGCTCCTACAATGAGCAGTTCTTC; cdr3_aa: CASGLGAGSYNEQFF; j_call: TRBJ2-1; v_call: TRBV12-5; d_call: NA; clone_size: few
cdr3_nt: TGTGCCAGCATAGGGGACGGCCACCGGGGTGAAGCTTTCTTT; cdr3_aa: CASIGDGHRGEAFF; j_call: TRBJ1-1; v_call: TRBV6-6; d_call: NA; clone_size: NA
cdr3_nt: TGTGCCAGCTCAGCCCAAGAGACCCAGTACTTC; cdr3_aa: CASSAQETQYF; j_call: TRBJ2-5; v_call: TRBV18; d_call: NA; clone_size: NA
cdr3_nt: TGTGCCAGCAGTTTGACAGGACGATCGCTCGAGCAGTACTTC; cdr3_aa: CASSLTGRSLEQYF; j_call: TRBJ2-7; v_call: TRBV6-5; d_call: NA; clone_size: NA
cdr3_nt: TGTGCCAGTAGTCCCCAGGGGCCCAATCAGCCCCAGCATTTT; cdr3_aa: CASSPQGPNQPQHF; j_call: TRBJ1-5; v_call: TRBV19; d_call: NA; clone_size: NA
cdr3_nt: TGCGCCAGCAGTGAGGGAGCTAGCGGATCTAGGGGCTACAATGAGCAGTTCTTC; cdr3_aa: CASSEGASGSRGYNEQFF; j_call: TRBJ2-1; v_call: TRBV10-1; d_call: TRBD2; clone_size: few
cdr3_nt: TGCGCCAGCAGCTTGGGGACAGGGACCTCCTACGAGCAGTACTTC; cdr3_aa: CASSLGTGTSYEQYF; j_call: TRBJ2-7; v_call: TRBV5-1; d_call: TRBD1; clone_size: large
cdr3_nt: TGTGCCAGCACGCGGAGCAATCAGCCCCAGCATTTT; cdr3_aa: CASTRSNQPQHF; j_call: TRBJ1-5; v_call: TRBV6-1; d_call: NA; clone_size: NA
cdr3_nt: TGTGCCAGCAGTGGATCAGGGTGGACTGAAGCTTTCTTT; cdr3_aa: CASSGSGWTEAFF; j_call: TRBJ1-1; v_call: TRBV2; d_call: NA; clone_size: NA
cdr3_nt: TGTGCCAGCAGCGTTGTAATGAACACTGAAGCTTTCTTT; cdr3_aa: CASSVVMNTEAFF; j_call: TRBJ1-1; v_call: TRBV9; d_call: NA; clone_size: NA
cdr3_nt: TGTGCCAGCAGCTTAGGGGGCCAGCCAGATACGCAGTATTTT; cdr3_aa: CASSLGGQPDTQYF; j_call: TRBJ2-3; v_call: TRBV7-2; d_call: NA; clone_size: NA
cdr3_nt: TGTGCCAGCAGCCTCTTATTGGACGAGCAGTACTTC; cdr3_aa: CASSLLLDEQYF; j_call: TRBJ2-7; v_call: TRBV28; d_call: NA; clone_size: NA
cdr3_nt: TGTGCCAGCAGGGGACCCCAGAACACTGAAGCTTTCTTT; cdr3_aa: CASRGPQNTEAFF; j_call: TRBJ1-1; v_call: TRBV6-6; d_call: NA; clone_size: NA
cdr3_nt: TGTGCCAGCAGCTCCCGGGACAGAAACATTCAGTACTTC; cdr3_aa: CASSSRDRNIQYF; j_call: TRBJ2-4; v_call: TRBV11-2; d_call: TRBD1; clone_size: few
cdr3_nt: TGCAGCGTTATCCAGGGGGGACAAGGAAAAAACATTCAGTGCTTC; cdr3_aa: CSVIQGGQGKNIQCF; j_call: TRBJ2-4; v_call: TRBV29-1; d_call: NA; clone_size: NA
cdr3_nt: TGTGCCAGCAGCGTAGTGCAGGCGAACACCGGGGAGCTGTTTTTT; cdr3_aa: CASSVVQANTGELFF; j_call: TRBJ2-2; v_call: TRBV9; d_call: NA; clone_size: NA
cdr3_nt: TGTGCCAGCAGCTTAGGAGGGATCCAGCCCCAGCATTTT; cdr3_aa: CASSLGGIQPQHF; j_call: TRBJ1-5; v_call: TRBV7-3; d_call: NA; clone_size: medium-sized
cdr3_nt: TGTGCCATCAAGGGTAAAGCGGGGGGGGATACGCAGTATTTT; cdr3_aa: CAIKGKAGGDTQYF; j_call: TRBJ2-3; v_call: TRBV10-3; d_call: TRBD2; clone_size: NA
cdr3_nt: TGTGCCAGCAGCTTAGCGATCGGTAGCGGGAGCGATGAGCAGTTCTTC; cdr3_aa: CASSLAIGSGSDEQFF; j_call: TRBJ2-1; v_call: TRBV7-9; d_call: TRBD2; clone_size: NA
cdr3_nt: TGTGCCAGCAGCTTAGGTTGGGGCGGTCAAGAGACCCAGTACTTC; cdr3_aa: CASSLGWGGQETQYF; j_call: TRBJ2-5; v_call: TRBV7-2; d_call: NA; clone_size: NA
cdr3_nt: TGTGCCTCCGGTCGCACCGGGGAGCTGTTTTTT; cdr3_aa: CASGRTGELFF; j_call: TRBJ2-2; v_call: TRBV6-5; d_call: NA; clone_size: NA
cdr3_nt: TGCGCCAGCAGCCCGGGGGGTGGGAGCAATCAGCCCCAGCATTTT; cdr3_aa: CASSPGGGSNQPQHF; j_call: TRBJ1-5; v_call: TRBV5-1; d_call: NA; clone_size: NA
cdr3_nt: TGTGCCAGCAGTTACGCCGGTGGTGACTATGGCTACACCTTC; cdr3_aa: CASSYAGGDYGYTF; j_call: TRBJ1-2; v_call: TRBV6-5; d_call: NA; clone_size: NA
cdr3_nt: TGTGCCAGCAGTGAACGGTCGAAGCAGTACTTC; cdr3_aa: CASSERSKQYF; j_call: TRBJ2-7; v_call: TRBV6-1; d_call: NA; clone_size: once
cdr3_nt: TGCGCCAGCAGCAGAGAATCCTACGAGCAGTACTTC; cdr3_aa: CASSRESYEQYF; j_call: TRBJ2-7; v_call: TRBV5-1; d_call: NA; clone_size: few
cdr3_nt: TGTGCCTGTAGGGTGAACACTGAAGCTTTCTTT; cdr3_aa: CACRVNTEAFF; j_call: TRBJ1-1; v_call: TRBV6-5; d_call: NA; clone_size: NA
cdr3_nt: TGTGCCACCTATATCGGTCAGGACTACACCTTC; cdr3_aa: CATYIGQDYTF; j_call: TRBJ1-2; v_call: TRBV27; d_call: NA; clone_size: NA
cdr3_nt: TGTGCCAGCAGCTTCGGGGAGACCCAGTACTTC; cdr3_aa: CASSFGETQYF; j_call: TRBJ2-5; v_call: TRBV7-9; d_call: NA; clone_size: NA
cdr3_nt: TGTGCCAGCAGTTTACCCGACCGATACTATGGCTACACCTTC; cdr3_aa: CASSLPDRYYGYTF; j_call: TRBJ1-2; v_call: TRBV28; d_call: NA; clone_size: NA
cdr3_nt: TGTGCCAGCAGCTTAGTGATTGGATACGAGCAGTACTTC; cdr3_aa: CASSLVIGYEQYF; j_call: TRBJ2-7; v_call: TRBV7-2; d_call: NA; clone_size: NA
cdr3_nt: TGTGCCAGCTCATCGACAGGGGACTCCTACGAGCAGTACTTC; cdr3_aa: CASSSTGDSYEQYF; j_call: TRBJ2-7; v_call: TRBV18; d_call: TRBD1; clone_size: NA
cdr3_nt: TGTGCCAGCAGCGCCAGAGGCTTCGGCTACACCTTC; cdr3_aa: CASSARGFGYTF; j_call: TRBJ1-2; v_call: TRBV6-5; d_call: NA; clone_size: few
cdr3_nt: TGTGCCAGCACCCGGGGGAGCTCTGGAAACACCATATATTTT; cdr3_aa: CASTRGSSGNTIYF; j_call: TRBJ1-3; v_call: TRBV11-2; d_call: NA; clone_size: NA
cdr3_nt: TGTGCCTGGAGCCGAGCGGCAGCCTACAACAATGAGCAGTTCTTC; cdr3_aa: CAWSRAAAYNNEQFF; j_call: TRBJ2-1; v_call: TRBV30; d_call: NA; clone_size: few
cdr3_nt: TGCAGCGTTGATGGACTAGCGGCAGATACGCAGTATTTT; cdr3_aa: CSVDGLAADTQYF; j_call: TRBJ2-3; v_call: TRBV29-1; d_call: TRBD2; clone_size: NA
cdr3_nt: TGTGCCAGCAGCTTAGCTCACGGACTAGCGGGAGGGCCCTCAGAGACCCAGTACTTC; cdr3_aa: CASSLAHGLAGGPSETQYF; j_call: TRBJ2-5; v_call: TRBV7-2; d_call: TRBD2; clone_size: NA
cdr3_nt: TGTGCCAGCAGCGTAGCTACGGGAGGGATCAGTGAAGCTTTCTTT; cdr3_aa: CASSVATGGISEAFF; j_call: TRBJ1-1; v_call: TRBV9; d_call: NA; clone_size: NA
cdr3_nt: TGTGCCAGCAGAACAGGGTTGAACACTGAAGCTTTCTTT; cdr3_aa: CASRTGLNTEAFF; j_call: TRBJ1-1; v_call: TRBV2; d_call: NA; clone_size: few